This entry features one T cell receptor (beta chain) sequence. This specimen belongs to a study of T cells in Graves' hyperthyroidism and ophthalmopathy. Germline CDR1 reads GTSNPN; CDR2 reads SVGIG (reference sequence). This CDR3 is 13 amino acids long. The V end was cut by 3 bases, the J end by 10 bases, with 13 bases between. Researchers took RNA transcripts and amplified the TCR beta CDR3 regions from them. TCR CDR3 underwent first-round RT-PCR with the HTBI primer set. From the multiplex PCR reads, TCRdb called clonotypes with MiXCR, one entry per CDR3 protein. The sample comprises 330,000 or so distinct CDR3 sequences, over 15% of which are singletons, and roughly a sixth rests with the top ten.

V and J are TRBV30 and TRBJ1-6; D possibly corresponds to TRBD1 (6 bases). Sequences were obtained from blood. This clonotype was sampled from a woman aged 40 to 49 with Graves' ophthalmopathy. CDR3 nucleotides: TGTGCCTGGAGGACTCTTCAGGGGTCACCCCTCCACTTT. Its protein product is CAWRTLQGSPLHF.